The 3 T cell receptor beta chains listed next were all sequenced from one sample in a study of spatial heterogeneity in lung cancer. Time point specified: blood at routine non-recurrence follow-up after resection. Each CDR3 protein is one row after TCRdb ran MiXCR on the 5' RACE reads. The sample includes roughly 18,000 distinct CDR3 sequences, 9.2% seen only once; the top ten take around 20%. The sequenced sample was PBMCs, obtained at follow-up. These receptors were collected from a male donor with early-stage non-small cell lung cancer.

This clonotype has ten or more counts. The CDR3 sequence is CASSAFNEAFF. The CDR3 coding sequence is TGTGCCAGCAGTGCGTTCAATGAAGCTTTCTTT. This sequence joins TRBV25-1 and TRBJ1-1, with D hard to call. The CDR3 spans 11 residues. V was pared by 4 bases and J by 7 bases, with 7 bases between. Germline V gives CDR1 MGHDK, CDR2 SYGVNS.

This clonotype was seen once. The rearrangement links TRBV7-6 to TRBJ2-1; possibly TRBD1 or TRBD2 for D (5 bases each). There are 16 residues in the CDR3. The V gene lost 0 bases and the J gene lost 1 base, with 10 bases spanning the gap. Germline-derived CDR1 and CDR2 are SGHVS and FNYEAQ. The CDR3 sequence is CASSLAGPGSYNEQFF. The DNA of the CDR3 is TGTGCCAGCAGCTTAGCGGGGCCGGGGTCCTACAATGAGCAGTTCTTC.

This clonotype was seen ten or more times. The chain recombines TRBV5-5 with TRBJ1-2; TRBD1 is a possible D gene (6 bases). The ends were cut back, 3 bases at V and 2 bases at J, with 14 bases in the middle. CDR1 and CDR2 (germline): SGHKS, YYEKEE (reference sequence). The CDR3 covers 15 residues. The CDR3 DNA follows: TGTGCCAGCAGCTACGAAACGACAGGAAACTATGGCTACACCTTC. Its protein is CASSYETTGNYGYTF.